This T cell receptor beta chain came from a study of CD8+ T cells in alopecia areata. Investigators isolated RNA and reverse transcribed it into cDNA to act as the sequencing template. Clones were sequenced by immunoSEQ multiplex PCR, and TCRdb holds only the in-frame ones, with some missing. The sample holds approximately 150,000 clones, roughly 48% seen once. V lost 2 bases to trimming and J lost 4 bases, with 25 bases between them. This CDR3 comprises 18 residues. Germline CDR1 reads SGHRS; CDR2 reads YFSETQ. The sample comprised CD4+ T cells sorted from blood. V is TRBV5-1 and J is TRBJ2-7; D possibly corresponds to TRBD2 (6 bases). The clonotype originates from a human donor with alopecia areata. In DNA form, the CDR3 reads TGCGCCAGCAGCTTACCCAGAAATCCGGGACTCAAGGTTTACGAGCAGTACTTC. Translated, it gives CASSLPRNPGLKVYEQYF.